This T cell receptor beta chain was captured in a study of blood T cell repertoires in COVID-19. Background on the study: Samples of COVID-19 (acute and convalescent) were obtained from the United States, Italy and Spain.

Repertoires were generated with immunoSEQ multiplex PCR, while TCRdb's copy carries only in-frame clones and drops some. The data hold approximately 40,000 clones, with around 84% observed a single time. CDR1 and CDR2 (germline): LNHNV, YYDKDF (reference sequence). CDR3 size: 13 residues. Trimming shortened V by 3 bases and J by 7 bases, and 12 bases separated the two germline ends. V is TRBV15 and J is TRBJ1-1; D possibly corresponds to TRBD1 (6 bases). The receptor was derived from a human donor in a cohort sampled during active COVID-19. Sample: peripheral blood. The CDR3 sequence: CATSRRQDLEAFF. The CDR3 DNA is TGTGCCACCAGCAGGAGACAGGACCTTGAAGCTTTCTTT.